The 15 T cell receptor beta chains presented below share a single source sample, sequenced in a study of shared clonotypes between healthy human individuals. Profiled with immunoSEQ multiplex PCR; TCRdb holds only in-frame clones, not every one. The sample holds approximately 2.4 million clones, under 97% seen once. Sequenced: naive CD4+ T cells sorted from blood. Sample subset: CD45RA+ positively selected. The receptors here all came from a man aged 18 to 29 in good health.

This chain connects TRBV7-2 to TRBJ1-1; D call uncertain. The CDR3 covers 15 residues. V lost 5 bases to trimming and J lost 9 bases, with 22 bases between them. CDR1 SGHTA and CDR2 FQGNSA come from the germline V gene. CDR3 DNA sequence: TGTGCCAGCAGCCTAGGTGGGAGGGCGGTGGAGAAAGCTTTCTTT. It translates to CASSLGGRAVEKAFF.

The rearrangement uses TRBV19 and TRBJ2-7, with D perhaps being TRBD1 or TRBD2 (5 bases each). Germline CDR1 LNHDA, CDR2 SQIVND (reference sequence). V lost 5 bases and J lost 2, with 16 bases in between. The CDR3 has 15 residues. The CDR3 bases are TGTGCCAGTAGTCCCCAGGTGGGACCGACCTACGAGCAGTACTTC. This codes for CASSPQVGPTYEQYF.

V gene TRBV2 combines with J gene TRBJ1-4, with a tentative D call TRBD1 (6 bases). The V and J ends lost 6 bases and 7 bases respectively, with 15 bases between them. The CDR3 consists of 14 residues. Germline V gene data show CDR1 as SNHLY and CDR2 as FYNNEI. CDR3 loop: CASRTGFRGEKLFF. CDR3 bases: TGTGCCAGCAGGACAGGATTCAGAGGTGAAAAACTGTTTTTT.

The J gene is TRBJ2-5, the V gene TRBV7-2, with 9 positions matching TRBD1. Looked up from germline, CDR1 is SGHTA and CDR2 is FQGNSA. Trimming at V came to 3 bases and at J to 4 bases, leaving 9 bases not matched to a gene. The CDR3 is made up of 16 amino acids. CDR3 nucleotide sequence: TGTGCCAGCAGCTTTACTGCGGGACAGGGTGCAGAGACCCAGTACTTC. Translation: CASSFTAGQGAETQYF.

The genes are TRBV7-2 and TRBJ2-2; 8 bases agree with TRBD2. V lost 3 bases to trimming and J lost 3 bases; unmatched junction nucleotides: 6. Germline loops: CDR1 SGHTA, CDR2 FQGNSA. CDR3 size: 16 residues. The DNA for the CDR3 is TGTGCCAGCAGCTTTGCGGGAGGCATGGACACCGGGGAGCTGTTTTTT. Translating gives CASSFAGGMDTGELFF.

The genes are TRBV9 and TRBJ2-1; 8 bases are shared with TRBD2. Germline assignment: CDR1 SGDLS and CDR2 YYNGEE. Unmatched junction bases numbered 9, after V lost 4 bases and J lost 6 bases. This CDR3 has 15 residues. The CDR3 DNA reads TGTGCCAGCAGCACCCGGGTAGCGGGATCCAATGAGCAGTTCTTC. Its protein product is CASSTRVAGSNEQFF.

This clone was detected only once. CDR3 in DNA: TGCGCCAGCAGCCCCTTGATCAGGGGAGGGACCGGGGAGCTGTTTTTT. This codes for CASSPLIRGGTGELFF. This chain links TRBV4-1 with TRBJ2-2; possibly TRBD2 for D (7 bases). Per germline, CDR1 MGHRA and CDR2 YSYEKL. Between the trimmed V and J ends, which lost 4 bases and 5 bases, there was a span of 17 bases. The CDR3 length is 16 residues.

The gene calls are TRBV29-1 and TRBJ2-3; 9 bases fit TRBD1. The CDR3 loop spans 15 amino acids. The germline V gene has CDR1 SQVTM and CDR2 ANQGSEA. Losses at the gene ends were 4 bases for V and 4 bases for J; bases not matched to a gene: 9. The CDR3 coding sequence is TGCAGCGTTGTGGACAGGGGTAGAACTCCAGATACGCAGTATTTT. Its protein is CSVVDRGRTPDTQYF.

This clone has just a few counts. The V call is TRBV28, the J call TRBJ1-2, with D maybe TRBD1 (5 bases). Trimming took off 6 bases at V and 0 bases at J, with 11 bases between the two ends. The germline V gene encodes CDR1 MDHEN and CDR2 SYDVKM. This CDR3 comprises 14 residues. CDR3 in DNA: TGTGCCAGCAGAAAGCAGGGCACTAACTATGGCTACACCTTC. As protein: CASRKQGTNYGYTF.

This chain joins TRBV4-1 and TRBJ2-7; no clear D. V shed 4 bases and J shed 5 bases, with 15 bases lying between them. In germline, CDR1 is MGHRA, CDR2 YSYEKL. The CDR3 has 14 residues. CDR3 residues: CASSPWGSSNEQYF. For the CDR3, the DNA is TGCGCCAGCAGCCCTTGGGGATCCTCTAACGAGCAGTACTTC.

J is TRBJ2-4 and V is TRBV5-4, with 8 bases fitting TRBD1. The V gene end was trimmed by 3 bases and the J gene end by 1 base; junction bases not matched to a gene: 3. The CDR3 runs to 15 residues. CDR1 SGHNT and CDR2 YYREEE come from the germline V gene (reference sequence). The CDR3 bases are TGTGCCAGCAGCTCCCAGGGGGCTGCCAAAAACATTCAGTACTTC. This codes for CASSSQGAAKNIQYF. Full variable domain (remainder filled in from reference TRBV5-4 and TRBJ2-4): ETGVTQSPTHLIKTRGQQVTLRCSSQSGHNTVSWYQQALGQGPQFIFQYYREEENGRGNFPPRFSGLQFPNYSSELNVNALELDDSALYLCASSSQGAAKNIQYFGAGTRLSVL.

Concerning this clone: The sample holds other DNA sequences that translate to the same CDR3. The CDR3 bases are TGCGCCAGCAGCCCTGGGGACAGGGACTATGGCTACACCTTC. Its protein product is CASSPGDRDYGYTF. This chain joins TRBV5-1 and TRBJ1-2; 9 positions match TRBD1. The trim removed 4 bases at V and 3 bases at J, leaving 4 bases unmatched. Germline V gene sequence: CDR1 SGHRS, CDR2 YFSETQ. The CDR3 spans 14 residues.

The rearrangement joins TRBV19 to TRBJ2-3; possible D gene TRBD1, 5 bases. This CDR3 is 16 amino acids long. Germline CDR1 and CDR2: LNHDA and SQIVND (reference sequence). Trimming removed 6 bases at V and 4 bases at J, with 20 bases between. The CDR3 is CASSLSSVGDADTQYF. DNA for the CDR3: TGTGCCAGTAGCCTCTCATCGGTAGGGGATGCAGATACGCAGTATTTT.

The chain joins TRBV7-9 to TRBJ2-3; the D is unclear. The CDR3 runs 15 residues. V was cut by 4 bases and J by 2 bases, with 13 bases left in between. Germline V CDR1 and CDR2: SEHNR, FQNEAQ (reference sequence). Here the CDR3 reads CASSYTSQNTDTQYF. CDR3 DNA sequence: TGTGCCAGCAGCTACACATCCCAGAACACAGATACGCAGTATTTT.

The chain uses TRBV18 and TRBJ1-1; D not certain. V lost 8 bases to trimming and J lost 2 bases, with 12 bases between them. The CDR3 covers 13 residues. Germline lookup yields CDR1 KGHSH and CDR2 LQKENI. CDR3 nucleotide sequence: TGTGCCAGCGGAGTGGACCGAAACACTGAAGCTTTCTTT. It codes for CASGVDRNTEAFF.